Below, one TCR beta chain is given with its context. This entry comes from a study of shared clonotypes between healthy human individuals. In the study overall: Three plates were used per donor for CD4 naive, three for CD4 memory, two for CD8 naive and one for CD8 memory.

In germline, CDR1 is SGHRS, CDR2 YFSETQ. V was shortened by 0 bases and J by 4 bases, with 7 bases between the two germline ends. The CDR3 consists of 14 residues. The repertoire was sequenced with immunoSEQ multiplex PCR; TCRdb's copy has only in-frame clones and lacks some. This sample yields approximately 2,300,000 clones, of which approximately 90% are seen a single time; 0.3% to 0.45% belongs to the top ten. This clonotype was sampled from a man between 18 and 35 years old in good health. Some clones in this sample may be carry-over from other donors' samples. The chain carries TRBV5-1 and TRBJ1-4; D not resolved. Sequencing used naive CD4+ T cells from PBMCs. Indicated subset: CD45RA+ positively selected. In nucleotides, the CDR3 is TGCGCCAGCAGCTTGGTGGGGAATAATGAAAAACTGTTTTTT. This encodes CASSLVGNNEKLFF.